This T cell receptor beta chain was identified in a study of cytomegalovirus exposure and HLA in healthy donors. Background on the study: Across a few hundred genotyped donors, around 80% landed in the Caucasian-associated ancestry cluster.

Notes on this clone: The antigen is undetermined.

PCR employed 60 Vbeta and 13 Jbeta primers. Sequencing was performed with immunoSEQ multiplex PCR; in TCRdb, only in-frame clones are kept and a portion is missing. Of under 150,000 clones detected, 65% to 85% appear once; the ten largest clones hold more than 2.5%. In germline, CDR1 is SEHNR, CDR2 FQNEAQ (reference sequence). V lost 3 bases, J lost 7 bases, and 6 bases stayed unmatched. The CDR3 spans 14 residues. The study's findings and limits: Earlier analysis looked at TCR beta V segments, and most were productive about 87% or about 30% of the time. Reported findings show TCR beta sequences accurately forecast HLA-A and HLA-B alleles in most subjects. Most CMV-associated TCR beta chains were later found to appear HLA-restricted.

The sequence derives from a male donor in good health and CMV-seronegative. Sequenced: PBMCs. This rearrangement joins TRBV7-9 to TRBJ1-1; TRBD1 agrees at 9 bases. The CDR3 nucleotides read TGTGCCAGCAGCTTGAGACAGGGGGGAGGTGAAGCTTTCTTT. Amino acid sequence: CASSLRQGGGEAFF.